The clone carrying this T cell receptor (beta chain) has more than one count but fewer than ten. Its antigen is not identified. This specimen comes from a study of CD8 T cells in ankylosing spondylitis. General study findings and limits: About 8 highly homologous variants made up a TCR beta motif that seemed to typify ankylosing spondylitis blood. As reported, disease-linked clones showed significant enrichment in matched ankylosing spondylitis synovial fluid. Disease-linked clones, CD8+, were relatively rare in peripheral blood.

TCRdb re-called the 5' RACE reads with MiXCR, one entry per CDR3 protein. The sample has about 840,000 distinct CDR3 sequences, approximately 12% seen once; the top ten hold approximately 0.51%. Sequencing was performed on blood, either unsorted or a sorted T cell fraction (not recorded which). The source is a male donor with ankylosing spondylitis.

The CDR3 DNA sequence: TGCGCCAGCAGTTTTCCGACTAGCGGGATCTACGAGCAGTACTTC. Its protein product is CASSFPTSGIYEQYF. V is TRBV5-1 and J is TRBJ2-7; the match to TRBD2 covers 11 bases. CDR3 length: 15 residues. The J segment lost 3 bases and the V segment lost 5 bases, leaving 7 bases of the junction unmatched. Germline-derived CDR1 and CDR2 are SGHRS and YFSETQ.